This T cell receptor beta chain was sequenced in a study of tumor-infiltrating lymphocytes in primary liver carcinoma. Overall study: The tumors, T1-T3 N0M0 lesions, were 4.2 to 10 cm across. General observations from the study: Detection in all five tumor regions applied to only about 7.5-25% of top clones.

Extraction of RNA together with DNA used about 17-31 mg of unsorted bulk tissue. At sampling, these chronic HBV carriers had received no treatment. Comments on this clonotype: Its antigen remains unidentified. The junction departs from germline at one end; a sequencing error may be responsible.

Starting from roughly 0.5 ug of total RNA, TCR beta cDNA was produced with a primer in the constant region. ARM-PCR, slightly modified, supplied the TCR beta libraries through three nested multiplex PCR rounds. Each of the first two PCR rounds ran 9 to 11 cycles with TRBV1-TRBV30 forward and C-beta reverse primers. TCRdb processed the multiplex PCR reads anew with MiXCR; each CDR3 protein has one entry. Of 110,000 or so distinct CDR3 sequences listed, around 83% are singletons. CDR1 and CDR2 from the germline V gene are SGHAT and FQNNGV. The CDR3 length is 18 residues. The sample taken for sequencing was liver tumor tissue from sampling region 3. Subset noted: tumor region T3, left-lateral pole. This sequence was found in a middle-aged man with primary liver carcinoma and hepatitis B virus infection. V is TRBV11-2 and J is TRBJ2-7; TRBD2 agrees at 7 bases. CDR3: CTSSLGSGRARFAYEQYF. The CDR3 DNA sequence: TGTACCAGCAGCTTAGGTAGTGGGAGGGCCCGTTTCGCATACGAGCAGTACTTC.